This record looks at one T cell receptor (beta chain) sequence and its context. This entry belongs to a study of blood T cell repertoires in COVID-19. The wider study: The analysed material was cDNA or gDNA that came from T cells, B-cell-depleted T cells, or PBMCs.

Trimming removed 1 base at V and 11 bases at J, with 20 bases between. The CDR3 is 15 amino acids. Looked up from germline, CDR1 is MNHEY and CDR2 is SVGEGT. The assay was immunoSEQ multiplex PCR, and TCRdb's table has in-frame clones only and misses some. The sample consists of some 510,000 clones, around 89% of them appearing once. The chain has TRBV6-2 or TRBV6-3 and TRBJ1-2; weak D call: TRBD1 (5 bases). The sequence was collected from a woman between 40 and 55 years old who had recovered from COVID-19. Sequencing was carried out using PBMCs or T cells enriched from blood (not recorded which). In DNA form, the CDR3 reads TGTGCCAGCAGTTACTTTGACCCCGCGGGACTAGGATACACCTTC. Amino acid sequence: CASSYFDPAGLGYTF.